A selection of T cell receptor beta chains follows, all from one sample in a study of metastatic and nonmetastatic thyroid tumors. TCRdb reassembled clones from the PCR reads with MiXCR. Of about 59,000 clones listed, around 16% are singletons. Sequenced: blood. These receptors were taken from a male donor with papillary thyroid cancer or a benign thyroid nodule (not recorded which). Some clones in this sample may be carry-over from other donors' samples. CDR3s include the opening cysteine and the closing phenylalanine or tryptophan. A D gene is named only where the DNA matches it firmly. A row's size may be missing; if present it is once, few, many or a size class.

D	V	J	size	DNA	CDR3
-	TRBV27	TRBJ1-1	-	TGTGCCAGCAGTTTCGGGGGGGACGGCACTGAAGCTTTCTTT	CASSFGGDGTEAFF
TRBD1	TRBV28	TRBJ1-3	many	TGTGCCAGCAGGAAGGGGGCGACAGGGAGCTCTGGAAACACCATATATTTT	CASRKGATGSSGNTIYF
-	TRBV28	TRBJ2-3	many	TGTGCCAGCAGTTTTGCGGCGGGGCGTATCACAGATACGCAGTATTTT	CASSFAAGRITDTQYF
-	TRBV6-1	TRBJ1-4	many	TGTGCCAGCAGTATAGGACAGTGGAGTGAAAAACTGTTTTTT	CASSIGQWSEKLFF
-	TRBV9	TRBJ2-3	many	TGTGCCAGCAGCGTGAGCGGAGGAAGCACAGATACGCAGTATTTT	CASSVSGGSTDTQYF
TRBD1	TRBV30	TRBJ1-5	-	TGTGCCTGGATATTGCCGGGACAGCTCAATCGGCCCCAGCATTTT	CAWILPGQLNRPQHF
TRBD2	TRBV6-4	TRBJ2-3	many	TGTGCCAGCAGTGACTCGGCGGGGGGTTCCACAGATACGCAGTATTTT	CASSDSAGGSTDTQYF
TRBD2	TRBV10-3	TRBJ2-3	many	TGTGCCATCAGTGCGGGGGGGGGTGTTGGCACAGATACGCAGTATTTT	CAISAGGGVGTDTQYF
-	TRBV4-1	TRBJ1-5	many	TGCGCCAGCAGCCAAGTCCCCAGACCTTATAGCAATCAGCCCCAGCATTTT	CASSQVPRPYSNQPQHF
-	TRBV20-1	TRBJ2-2	many	TGCAGTGCTAGAGATCACAGGGAGGTCGGGGAGCTGTTTTTT	CSARDHREVGELFF
-	TRBV24-1	TRBJ2-1	many	TGTGCCACCAGTGATCCCCGGGGACTGGATGGAAATGAGCAGTTCTTC	CATSDPRGLDGNEQFF
TRBD2	TRBV30	TRBJ2-2	-	TGTGCCTGGAGTGTACTAGCGGGAGACGTGTACACTTGGGAGCTGTTTTTT	CAWSVLAGDVYTWELFF
TRBD2	TRBV4-3	TRBJ2-1	many	TGCGCCAGCAGCCAACTTAGCGGGAGCATCTATGAGCAGTTCTTC	CASSQLSGSIYEQFF
TRBD2	TRBV2	TRBJ2-1	many	TGTGCCAGTAGACTAGCGGAATACAATGAGCAGTTCTTC	CASRLAEYNEQFF
-	TRBV5-1	TRBJ2-5	many	TGCGCCAGCAGCTTGGAAGAGACCCAGTACTTC	CASSLEETQYF
-	TRBV7-9	TRBJ2-2	many	TGTGCCAGCAGCCCCCGCGCGAACACCGGGGAGCTGTTTTTT	CASSPRANTGELFF
TRBD2	TRBV2	TRBJ2-1	many	TGTGCCAGCACGATGGGACTAGCGGGGAAGGTTGAGCAGTTCTTC	CASTMGLAGKVEQFF
-	TRBV9	TRBJ2-1	many	TGTGCCAGCAGCGTACACAAGAGCTCCTACAATGAGCAGTTCTTC	CASSVHKSSYNEQFF
-	TRBV6-1	TRBJ1-2	many	TGTGCCAGCCTATTCAACGGGAACTATGGCTACACCTTC	CASLFNGNYGYTF
TRBD1	TRBV6-1	TRBJ2-7	medium-sized	TGTGCCAGCAGTGAACCGGGACAGGGTTTCCACGAGCAGTACTTC	CASSEPGQGFHEQYF
-	TRBV5-1	TRBJ2-7	many	TGCGCCAGCAGCTTGGGCATCGGGGGCGAAACCCGCTACGAGCAGTACTTC	CASSLGIGGETRYEQYF
-	TRBV30	TRBJ1-5	many	TGTGCCTGGAGTGTAGTTGGGATAGGTCAGCCCCAGCATTTT	CAWSVVGIGQPQHF
-	TRBV6-1	TRBJ2-1	few	TGTGCCAGCAGTGAAACGGGGGCTAGCTCCTACAATGAGCAGTTCTTC	CASSETGASSYNEQFF
-	TRBV20-1	TRBJ2-3	many	TGCAGTGCTAGAGGCCCCCGGGCGACAGATACGCAGTATTTT	CSARGPRATDTQYF
-	TRBV3-1	TRBJ2-7	many	TGTGCCAGCAGCCGGGTTAGGACGGCGTACGAGCAGTACTTC	CASSRVRTAYEQYF
-	TRBV30	TRBJ2-3	many	TGTGCCTGGAGTGTCACCCCGGGCAAGGGCACAGATACGCAGTATTTT	CAWSVTPGKGTDTQYF
-	TRBV7-9	TRBJ1-5	many	TGTGCCAGCAGCTTGGAACAGAGCAATCAGCCCCAGCATTTT	CASSLEQSNQPQHF
TRBD1	TRBV6-1	TRBJ2-7	many	TGTGCCAGCAGCCCCGGGACAGGCTCCTACGAGCAGTACTTC	CASSPGTGSYEQYF
-	TRBV6-1	TRBJ2-7	-	TGTGCCAGCAGTACAGGCCGGCAGGCCTACGAGCAGTACTTC	CASSTGRQAYEQYF
TRBD2	TRBV5-1	TRBJ2-7	many	TGCGCCAGCAGCTCAGGACTAGCGGGGGTTAGCTCCTACGAGCAGTACTTC	CASSSGLAGVSSYEQYF
TRBD1	TRBV18	TRBJ1-1	many	TGTGCCAGCTCACCGTCTCAGGGGGATGAAGCTTTCTTT	CASSPSQGDEAFF
-	TRBV9	TRBJ1-4	many	TGTGCCAGCAGCGAGGAGGGGTTGGCTAATGAAAAACTGTTTTTT	CASSEEGLANEKLFF
TRBD2	TRBV7-3	TRBJ2-3	once	TGTGCCAGCAGCGCTAGCGGGTGGCCCGCAGATACGCAGTATTTT	CASSASGWPADTQYF
-	TRBV15	TRBJ2-1	many	TGTGCCACCAGTCCACACCCCCGACAGGTTGACAATGAGCAGTTCTTC	CATSPHPRQVDNEQFF
-	TRBV28	TRBJ1-5	few	TGTGCCAGCAGTCCGCCCAAGGTGTGGGCGCTTATCCAGCCCCAGCATTTT	CASSPPKVWALIQPQHF
TRBD2	TRBV6-1	TRBJ2-3	many	TGTGCCAGCAGTGAAGCGCTAGCGGGGGGATCCACAGATACGCAGTATTTT	CASSEALAGGSTDTQYF
TRBD1	TRBV30	TRBJ2-1	many	TGTGCCTGGAGTCACAGGGGAAATGAGCAGTTCTTC	CAWSHRGNEQFF
-	TRBV4-2	TRBJ2-1	many	TGTGCCAGCAGCCAGGCCCCTAGCACTGAGCAGTTCTTC	CASSQAPSTEQFF
-	TRBV20-1	TRBJ2-2	many	TGCAGTGCTAGAGATTATAGTAGCACGAAATCGAGGGAGCTGTTTTTT	CSARDYSSTKSRELFF
-	TRBV11-1	TRBJ2-5	many	TGTGCCAGCAGCTTATTAGGGGTGAGAGAGACCCAGTACTTC	CASSLLGVRETQYF
-	TRBV5-1	TRBJ2-7	many	TGCGCCAGCAGCCCCAGCGGGGACAGCTCCTACGAGCAGTACTTC	CASSPSGDSSYEQYF
-	TRBV19	TRBJ1-3	many	TGTGCCAGTAGTAACAGTTCTGGAAACACCATATATTTT	CASSNSSGNTIYF
-	TRBV10-3	TRBJ2-3	many	TGTGCCACCACGCCCGGGCCTAGCACAGATACGCAGTATTTT	CATTPGPSTDTQYF
TRBD2	TRBV9	TRBJ2-3	many	TGTGCCAGCAGCGTAGCCTCGACTAGCGGGGGGGCCCCAGATACGCAGTATTTT	CASSVASTSGGAPDTQYF
-	TRBV30	TRBJ1-1	few	TGTGCCTGGAGGGCAGGGCTTTCGAACACTGAAGCTTTCTTT	CAWRAGLSNTEAFF
-	TRBV27	TRBJ2-3	-	TGTGCCAGCAGCCGCCTCGACAGAAGAACCACAGATACGCAGTATTTT	CASSRLDRRTTDTQYF
-	TRBV30	TRBJ1-5	-	TGTGCCTGGGGGTATTACAGTGGTCAGCCCCAGCATTTT	CAWGYYSGQPQHF
TRBD1	TRBV13	TRBJ2-7	-	TGTGCCAGCAGCTTAGGGCGGACAGGTCAGTCCTACGAGCAGTACTTC	CASSLGRTGQSYEQYF
-	TRBV12-3/TRBV12-4	TRBJ1-5	many	TGTGCCAGCACGGGGGGCAGCAATCAGCCCCAGCATTTT	CASTGGSNQPQHF
TRBD1	TRBV11-2	TRBJ2-7	-	TGTGCCAGCAGCCCGAGACAGGGGGCGATATCCTACGAGCAGTACTTC	CASSPRQGAISYEQYF
TRBD1	TRBV3-1	TRBJ1-2	few	TGTGCCAGCAGCCAAGGACAGGGAGGCTATGGCTACACCTTC	CASSQGQGGYGYTF
-	TRBV20-1	TRBJ1-2	-	TGCAGTGCTAGCCTACATGGTATCGATGGCTACACCTTT	CSASLHGIDGYTF
TRBD1	TRBV6-1	TRBJ1-6	many	TGTGCCGCCTATCCCAGGGACAGGAATAATTCACCCCTCCACTTT	CAAYPRDRNNSPLHF